The sequence of this T cell receptor beta chain was determined in a study of tumor and adjacent non-tumor tissue in lung cancer (dated by TCRdb to 2017 to 2018). Some background on the complete study: By cancer type, the cohort comprised approximately 12 adenocarcinoma patients, 2 squamous cell carcinoma patients and 1 small cell lung cancer patient. Using bulk TCRbeta repertoires from under 18 lung cancer patients, the study set lung tumor tissue side by side with matched distant non-tumor lung tissue. Over 25 paired specimens, one tumor and one normal lung sample per patient, were profiled by TCRbeta CDR3 sequencing. In total, sequencing yielded approximately 130,000,000 productive TCRbeta reads, which works out to an average of about 4 million reads per sample. Ages among the approximately 15 patients ranged from about 31 to 85 years, there were approximately ten men and 5 women, and disease was at TNM stage I to III.

RNA was isolated from bulk unsorted tissue, and RNA quality was assessed with a NanoDrop ND-1000 and an Agilent 2100. The normal lung samples consisted of distant non-tumor tissue collected more than 3 cm from the tumor edge. Donors were newly diagnosed lung cancer patients admitted for thoracic surgery in China between August and November 2014, without prior chemotherapy. The study excluded patients who had received radiotherapy or chemotherapy before or who had another cancer at the same time. Surgical tissue pieces of 1-2 cm3 were preserved in RNAlater solution and were kept at -80 degrees C until use. This clonotype appeared many times. Its specific antigen is unknown. No clone much larger than this one lies a single base away; base qualities are absent. The CDR1 and CDR2 encoded by the germline V gene (reference sequence) are SEHNR and FQNEAQ. Clipping removes 5 bases from V and 2 bases from J, with 8 as the unmatched junction base count. The CDR3 covers 17 residues, taking in both the cysteine and the phenylalanine. Left in the record is the CDR3 DNA by itself, 51 bases read in frame from the first base.

The paper as a whole reports these results and caveats: With only roughly 14 patients in the cohort, the authors noted that larger samples and more detailed clinical data are needed. Peripheral blood was not sequenced, so blood TCRbeta repertoires in these lung cancer patients were not examined. Tumor tissue showed significantly greater TCR diversity (inverse Simpson) than normal lung tissue (approximately 430 vs 150, P = 0.0075, Mann-Whitney U test). In normal lung, the top 100 clones accounted for a significantly larger cumulative share of the repertoire than in tumor tissue. Significantly higher TCR diversity was found in younger patients, and higher tumor TCR diversity was associated with shorter overall and disease-free survival. The methods do not name the sequencing platform or mention unique molecular identifiers.

Libraries were prepared through multiplex PCR. The sequencing machine was an Illumina HiSeq 2500. TCRbeta libraries were constructed through three rounds of nested PCR with primers (Table S4) according to protocols adapted from ARM-PCR. Before sequencing, PCR products of 200-500 bp were cut from the gel and purified using the QIAquick gel extraction kit. In the authors' own workflow: Reads were cleaned with Trimmomatic, merged with FLASH into complete CDR3 sequences, and assigned to V(D)J germline segments with MiTCR. Clonal diversity was calculated as the inverse Simpson's index using VDJtools. In-frame sequences lacking a premature stop codon were counted as productive reads. TCRdb applied fastp at Q25 and MiXCR to the public reads, then kept only in-frame beta chains. Identical CDR3 proteins give one entry, which carries the most common genes and DNA. The V and J calls and clone size come from TCRdb's table, not from the authors' own analysis. The sample contains 40,000 to 45,000 distinct CDR3 sequences, less than 70% of them found a single time. 15% to 20% of the sample rests with the top ten.

This clonotype originated in a woman in her forties with non-small cell lung cancer. Sequencing was carried out using distant non-tumor lung tissue. The V and J segments used are TRBV7-9 and TRBJ2-1, and TRBD2 matches 11 of the central bases. The CDR3 protein: CASSPSLAGGPYNEQFF. The sequenced DNA: TGTGCCAGCAGCCCATCCTTAGCGGGGGGGCCCTACAATGAGCAGTTCTTC. Extended through the reference TRBV7-9 and TRBJ2-1 proteins, this CDR3 yields the full variable domain: DTGVSQNPRHKITKRGQNVTFRCDPISEHNRLYWYRQTLGQGPEFLTYFQNEAQLEKSRLLSDRFSAERPKGSFSTLEIQRTEQGDSAMYLCASSPSLAGGPYNEQFFGPGTRLTVL.